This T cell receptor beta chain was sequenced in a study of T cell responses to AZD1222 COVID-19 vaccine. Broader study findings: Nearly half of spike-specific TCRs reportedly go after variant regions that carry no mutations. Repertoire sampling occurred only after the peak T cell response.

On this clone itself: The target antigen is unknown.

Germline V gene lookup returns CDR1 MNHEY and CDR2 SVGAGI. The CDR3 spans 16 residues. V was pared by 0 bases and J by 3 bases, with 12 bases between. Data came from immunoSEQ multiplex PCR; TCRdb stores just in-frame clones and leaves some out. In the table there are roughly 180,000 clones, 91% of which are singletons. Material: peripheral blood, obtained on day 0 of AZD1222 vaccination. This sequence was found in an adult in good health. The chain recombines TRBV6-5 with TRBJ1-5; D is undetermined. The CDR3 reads CASSYSTPALNQPQHF. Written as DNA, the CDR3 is TGTGCCAGCAGTTACTCGACTCCAGCCCTCAATCAGCCCCAGCATTTT.